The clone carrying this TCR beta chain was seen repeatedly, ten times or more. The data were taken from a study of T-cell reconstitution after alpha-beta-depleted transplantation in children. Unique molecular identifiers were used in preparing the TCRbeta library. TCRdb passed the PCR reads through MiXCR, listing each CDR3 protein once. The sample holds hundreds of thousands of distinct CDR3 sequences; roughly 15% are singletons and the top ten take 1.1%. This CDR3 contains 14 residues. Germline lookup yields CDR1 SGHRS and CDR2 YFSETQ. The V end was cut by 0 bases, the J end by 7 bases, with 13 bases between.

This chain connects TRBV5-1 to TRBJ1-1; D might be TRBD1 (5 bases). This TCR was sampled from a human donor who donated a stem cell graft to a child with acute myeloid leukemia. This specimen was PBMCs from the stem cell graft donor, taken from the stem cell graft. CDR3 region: CASSLASDQGEAFF. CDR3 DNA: TGCGCCAGCAGCTTGGCGTCAGATCAGGGTGAAGCTTTCTTT.